The 11 T cell receptor beta chains reported below all come from one sample, sequenced in a study of T cells in tumors after PD-1 blockade. This table comes from immunoSEQ multiplex PCR, and its TCRdb copy is limited to in-frame clones, with some not included. The table lists around 45,000 clones, more than 75% of them singletons. The sample consisted of PBMCs, taken before anti-PD-1 treatment. The receptors come from a human donor with basal cell carcinoma.

In this sample, this clone turned up once. This CDR3 is CASSVHGHHRPGNTIYF. CDR3 coding DNA: TGTGCCAGCAGCGTACATGGACACCACAGGCCCGGAAACACCATATATTTT. This chain joins TRBV9 and TRBJ1-3; weak D call: TRBD1 (5 bases). V gave up 1 base and J gave up 4 bases, with 18 bases separating them. This CDR3 region has 17 residues. Germline V gives CDR1 SGDLS, CDR2 YYNGEE.

This clone has just one count. This chain uses TRBV28 with TRBJ2-7; unclear D gene. Germline V gene data show CDR1 as MDHEN and CDR2 as SYDVKM. V was shortened by 2 bases and J by 3 bases, with 14 bases between the two germline ends. This CDR3 has 15 residues. The CDR3 DNA follows: TGTGCCAGCAGTTTAAAATCCGGTTGGTTCTACGAGCAGTACTTC. Encoded protein: CASSLKSGWFYEQYF.

The CDR3 sequence: CASSFSGGTPGVQGYTF. The CDR3, as DNA: TGTGCCAGCAGCTTCAGCGGGGGGACTCCAGGGGTGCAGGGCTACACCTTC. The V gene is TRBV5-5, the J gene TRBJ1-2; TRBD1 is a possible D gene (6 bases). The CDR3 is 17 residues long. Germline CDR1 reads SGHKS; CDR2 reads YYEKEE (reference sequence). V was clipped by 2 bases and J by 8 bases, with 25 bases between them.

The chain links TRBV6-5 to TRBJ1-6; 7 bases align to TRBD1. V trimming: 6 bases; J trimming: 6 bases; junction bases outside the gene matches: 5. Germline assignment: CDR1 MNHEY and CDR2 SVGAGI. The CDR3 has 14 residues. DNA for the CDR3: TGTGCCAGCAGGCCGGGACAGTTTAATTCACCCCTCCACTTT. It specifies CASRPGQFNSPLHF.

This rearrangement joins TRBV9 to TRBJ1-1; 7 bases are shared with TRBD1. The CDR3 totals 17 residues. V gave up 3 bases and J gave up 2 bases; unmatched junction bases: 13. In germline, CDR1 is SGDLS, CDR2 YYNGEE. The CDR3 nucleotides read TGTGCCAGCAGCGAGACCGACAGGGTAGCTATAAACACTGAAGCTTTCTTT. It codes for CASSETDRVAINTEAFF.

This chain links TRBV4-2 with TRBJ2-7, with D unclear. Between the trimmed V and J ends, which lost 8 bases and 4 bases, there was a span of 15 bases. This CDR3 region has 13 residues. The germline gives CDR1 LGHNA, CDR2 YNFKEQ. This chain's CDR3 is CASAASDAYEQYF. The CDR3 nucleotides are TGTGCCAGCGCCGCATCGGATGCTTACGAGCAGTACTTC.

This chain uses TRBV6-1 with TRBJ1-1; D is ambiguous. CDR1 MNHNS and CDR2 SASEGT come from the germline V gene. This CDR3 has 13 residues. The V end lost 1 base, the J end lost 0 bases, and 3 bases lay between the germline ends. CDR3: CASSEVVNTEAFF. In DNA, the CDR3 is TGTGCCAGCAGTGAAGTGGTGAACACTGAAGCTTTCTTT.

This chain joins TRBV9 and TRBJ2-3; TRBD2 matches at 7 bases. Germline V lookup: CDR1 SGDLS, CDR2 YYNGEE. V trimming: 4 bases; J trimming: 2 bases; junction bases outside the gene matches: 10. The CDR3 spans 16 residues. CDR3 protein: CASSSRSGDFTDTQYF. The DNA for the CDR3 is TGTGCCAGCAGCTCACGAAGCGGGGACTTCACAGATACGCAGTATTTT.

CDR3 sequence (DNA): TGTGCCAGCAGCCTATGGCGGCAGGGACCGGGTCGTAATTCACCCCTCCACTTT. This gives the protein CASSLWRQGPGRNSPLHF. This chain joins TRBV7-2 and TRBJ1-6; TRBD1 is a possible D gene (5 bases). V lost 5 bases to trimming and J lost 6 bases, with 23 bases between them. This CDR3 contains 18 residues. Germline CDR1 is SGHTA and CDR2 is FQGNSA.

This clone was observed a handful of times. This sequence joins TRBV2 and TRBJ1-4, with a tentative D call TRBD1 (5 bases). The length of the CDR3 is 15 residues. Per the germline V gene, CDR1 is SNHLY and CDR2 is FYNNEI. V was trimmed by 2 bases and J by 10 bases, leaving 17 bases between them. Written as DNA, the CDR3 is TGTGCCAGCAGTGAACAGGGTCAAGCCGTGGGAAAACTGTTTTTT. Translation gives CASSEQGQAVGKLFF.

This chain links TRBV5-1 with TRBJ1-1; D is perhaps TRBD1 (6 bases). CDR3 length: 13 amino acids. The V end lost 4 bases, the J end lost 2 bases, and 9 bases lay between the germline ends. Per germline, CDR1 SGHRS and CDR2 YFSETQ. The CDR3 loop reads CASSMDSNTEAFF. CDR3 coding DNA: TGCGCCAGCAGCATGGACAGTAACACTGAAGCTTTCTTT.